This TCR beta chain came from a study of human T cells and chemical hapten exposure listed by TCRdb under 2021. At the level of the whole study: For sensitization, 2% DPC in acetone was applied to a 2 cm by 2 cm area of upper inner arm skin. Blood samples were taken from patients before sensitization (week 0) and then at 2, 6 and about 24 weeks after DPC sensitization. Patients additionally received weekly therapeutic DPC doses to the scalp throughout the approximately 24-week study period. Patch tests used Finn chambers with 0.01% DPC on the upper back, scored after 6 days by International Contact Dermatitis Research Group standards. The mostly female patient cohort included alopecia areata with under or over 50% scalp involvement, alopecia totalis and alopecia universalis. For TCR sequencing, blood came from 25 to 35 alopecia patients at anywhere from one to four time points (pre-sensitization, 2, 6 and 24 weeks). In alopecia patients, the study followed how the peripheral blood TCR repertoire changed in vivo over primary and secondary sensitization to diphenylcyclopropenone (DPC), a hapten. Libraries were pooled for sequencing, and per-sample TCR yields varied mainly because of small differences in library volumes within the pool.

Receptor libraries were prepared by RACE. The data were produced on a NextSeq 500. During library preparation, unique molecular identifiers were attached to individual cDNA molecules so that TCRs could be counted in a quantitative, reproducible way. From each blood RNA sample, both TCR alpha and TCR beta chains were sequenced. The study's processing was this. A median of roughly 98,000 TCRs per sample was observed, with a range of about 23,224 to 750,000. The Decombinator software suite was used to annotate V, J and CDR3 in the TCR reads. To make PS versus PT1 abundance plots, every sample was subsampled to the same number of TCRs (28,000). TCRs were defined as expanded if absent before sensitization and observed at least eight times at the 2-week time point. TCRdb reworked the public reads: Q25 trimming with fastp, MiXCR clone assembly, productive beta chains retained. Each CDR3 protein gets just one entry, which takes the most common genes and DNA from the rows behind it. TCRdb's processing, not the authors', yielded these V and J calls. Across this sample there are about 250,000 distinct CDR3 sequences, with about 7.7% seen only once. The ten most abundant clones make up about 1.1% of the sample.

Overall study outcomes, separate from this receptor: After repeated subsampling, changes were observed in the strength of the expansion versus patch-test correlation and in the threshold at which the correlation became significant. Because every patient had alopecia, a presumed autoimmune disease, the patients' immune response might differ from that of healthy individuals. The number of TCRs above 1 in 1000 frequency did not change with DPC sensitization; there was no evidence of global repertoire structure alterations. Compared with pre-sensitization or healthy control sets, expanded TCRs formed significantly more large CDR3 similarity clusters, which is consistent with antigen-driven responses. Patch test score was positively correlated with the number of PT1 expanded TCRs, with significance at thresholds 8, 16 and 32 but not at 4.

Its CDR3 holds 14 amino acids, cysteine through phenylalanine. Only the CDR3 part of the read is kept: 42 bases, read in frame from the first base. The junction carries 17 bases between V and J, which are trimmed by 4 bases and 8 bases respectively. As encoded in the germline V gene, CDR1 is SGHTA while CDR2 is FQGTGA. Explained via the paper, the time point label denotes: pre-sensitization, week 0. The label giving this sample's treatment or condition can be read as: therapeutic diphenylcyclopropenone sensitization with weekly scalp DPC. Blood at each patch-test visit was drawn before the patch test was applied. Patients were eligible if aged 18 to 70, diagnosed with alopecia and judged suitable for DPC therapy, and pregnant patients were excluded. Unfractionated whole blood was collected in Tempus Blood RNA tubes, and total RNA was extracted from that blood. This clonotype was seen a few times. Its antigen remains unidentified. Base-call qualities are not available, and no considerably larger clone is one nucleotide away.

This chain joins TRBV7-3 to TRBJ1-2; a tentative D match to TRBD1 spans 5 bases. The sample consisted of whole blood, taken in connection with sensitization to the hapten diphenylcyclopropenone (DPC). The sequence was collected from a man aged 18 to 30 with alopecia areata. Some clones in this sample may be carry-over from other donors' samples. DNA sequence: TGTGCCAGCAGCTCAGGGACCGCGCCGAGAGGCTACACCTTC. It translates as CASSSGTAPRGYTF. When the CDR3 is completed using the reference TRBV7-3 and TRBJ1-2 genes on either side, the full variable domain is GAGVSQTPSNKVTEKGKYVELRCDPISGHTALYWYRQSLGQGPEFLIYFQGTGAADDSGLPNDRFFAVRPEGSVSTLKIQRTERGDSAVYLCASSSGTAPRGYTFGSGTRLTVV.